This T cell receptor (beta chain) is drawn from a study of shared clonotypes between healthy human individuals. Generated by immunoSEQ multiplex PCR, the TCRdb table keeps only in-frame clones and is missing some. The sample holds more than 550,000 clones, 90% seen once. This CDR3 has 15 residues. Germline values: CDR1 SEHNR, CDR2 FQNEAQ (reference sequence). The V and J ends lost 3 bases and 5 bases, in that order; junction bases with no gene match: 9. The TCR comes from a man between 18 and 35 years old in good health. Some clones in this sample may be carry-over from other donors' samples. V is TRBV7-9 and J is TRBJ2-5, with 7 bases matching TRBD1. Sequenced material: memory CD8+ T cells from PBMCs. Subset given: CD45RO+ cells pooled with CCR7-negative TemRA cells. The CDR3 nucleotides read TGTGCCAGCAGCTTCCGACAGGGTAATAGGGAGACCCAGTACTTC. The encoded protein is CASSFRQGNRETQYF.